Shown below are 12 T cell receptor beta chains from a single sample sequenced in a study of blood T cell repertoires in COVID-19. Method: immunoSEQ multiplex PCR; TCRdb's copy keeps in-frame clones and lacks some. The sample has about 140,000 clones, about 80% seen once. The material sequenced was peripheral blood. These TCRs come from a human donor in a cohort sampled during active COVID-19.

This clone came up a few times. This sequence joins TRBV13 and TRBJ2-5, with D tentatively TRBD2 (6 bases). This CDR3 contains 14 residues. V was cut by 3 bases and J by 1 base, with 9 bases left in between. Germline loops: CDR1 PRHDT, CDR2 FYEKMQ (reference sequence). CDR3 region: CASSFWGGQETQYF. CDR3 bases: TGTGCCAGCAGCTTCTGGGGAGGCCAAGAGACCCAGTACTTC.

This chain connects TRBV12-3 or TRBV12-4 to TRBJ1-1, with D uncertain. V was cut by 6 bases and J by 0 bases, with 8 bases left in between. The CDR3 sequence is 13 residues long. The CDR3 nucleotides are TGTGCCAGCAGACGTACAGTGAACACTGAAGCTTTCTTT. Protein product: CASRRTVNTEAFF.

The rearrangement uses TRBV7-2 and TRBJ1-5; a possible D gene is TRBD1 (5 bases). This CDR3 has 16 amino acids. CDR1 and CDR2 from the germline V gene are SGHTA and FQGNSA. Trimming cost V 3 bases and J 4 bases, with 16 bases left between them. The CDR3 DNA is TGTGCCAGCAGCTTGGGAGGGCAGGGCCGGAATCAGCCCCAGCATTTT. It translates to CASSLGGQGRNQPQHF.

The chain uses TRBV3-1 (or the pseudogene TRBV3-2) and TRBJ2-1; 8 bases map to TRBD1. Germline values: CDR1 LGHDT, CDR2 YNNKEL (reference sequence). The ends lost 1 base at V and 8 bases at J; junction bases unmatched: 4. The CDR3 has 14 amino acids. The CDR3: CASSQVTQGDEQFF. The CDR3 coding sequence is TGTGCCAGCAGCCAAGTTACACAGGGGGATGAGCAGTTCTTC.

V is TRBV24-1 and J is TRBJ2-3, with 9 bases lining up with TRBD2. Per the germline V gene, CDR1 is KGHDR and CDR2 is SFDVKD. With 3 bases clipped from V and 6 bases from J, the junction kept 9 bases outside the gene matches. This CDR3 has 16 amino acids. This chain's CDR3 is CATSDPSGATGDTQYF. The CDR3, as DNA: TGTGCCACCAGTGATCCTAGCGGGGCTACCGGGGATACGCAGTATTTT.

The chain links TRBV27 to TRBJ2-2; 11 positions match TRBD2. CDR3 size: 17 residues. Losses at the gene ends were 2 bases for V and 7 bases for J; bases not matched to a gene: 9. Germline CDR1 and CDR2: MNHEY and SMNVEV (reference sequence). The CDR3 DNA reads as TGTGCCAGCAGTTTACGCATAGCGGGGGGGCATGGCGGGGAGCTGTTTTTT. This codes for CASSLRIAGGHGGELFF.

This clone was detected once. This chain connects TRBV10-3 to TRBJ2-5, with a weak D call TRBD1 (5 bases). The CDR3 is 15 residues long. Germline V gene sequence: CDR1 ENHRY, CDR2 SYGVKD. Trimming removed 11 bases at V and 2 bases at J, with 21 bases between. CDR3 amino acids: CAFNLRVPGQETQYF. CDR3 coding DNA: TGTGCCTTCAACCTCAGGGTACCAGGTCAAGAGACCCAGTACTTC.

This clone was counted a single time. The CDR3 DNA sequence: TGTGCCAGCAGCCCCACGGGGGTTATGAACACTGAAGCTTTCTTT. It translates to CASSPTGVMNTEAFF. This chain joins TRBV5-5 and TRBJ1-1; D might be TRBD1 (5 bases). The CDR3 sequence is 15 residues long. Trimming cost V 4 bases and J 0 bases, with 13 bases left between them. Germline V CDR1 and CDR2: SGHKS, YYEKEE (reference sequence).

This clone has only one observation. CDR3 loop: CASRDRSGRRYTF. The CDR3 nucleotides are TGTGCCAGCAGAGACAGGTCGGGACGGCGCTACACCTTC. The V gene is TRBV2, the J gene TRBJ1-2, with D possibly TRBD1 on 6 matching bases. V lost 6 bases, J lost 9 bases, and 17 bases lay in between. Germline loops: CDR1 SNHLY, CDR2 FYNNEI. CDR3 size: 13 residues.

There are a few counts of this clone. The chain's CDR3 is CASSLGRVYSPLHF. In DNA form, the CDR3 reads TGTGCCAGCAGCTTGGGCAGGGTTTACTCACCCCTCCACTTT. The chain recombines TRBV5-8 with TRBJ1-6, with TRBD1 as a possible D gene (5 bases). CDR3 size: 14 residues. Germline CDR1 and CDR2: SGHTS and YDEGEE. Trimming shortened V by 0 bases and J by 10 bases, and 11 bases separated the two germline ends.

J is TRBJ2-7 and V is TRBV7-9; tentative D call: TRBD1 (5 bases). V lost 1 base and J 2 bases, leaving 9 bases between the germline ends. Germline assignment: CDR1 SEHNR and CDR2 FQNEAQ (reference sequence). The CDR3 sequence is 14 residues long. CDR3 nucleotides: TGTGCCAGCAGCTTAGGCCAGGGAACCTACGAGCAGTACTTC. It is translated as CASSLGQGTYEQYF.

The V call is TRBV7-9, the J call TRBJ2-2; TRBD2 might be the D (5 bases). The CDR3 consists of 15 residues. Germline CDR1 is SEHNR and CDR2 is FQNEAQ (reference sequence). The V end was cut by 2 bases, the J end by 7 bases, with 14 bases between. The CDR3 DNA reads TGTGCCAGCAGCTTATATGGAGGATTGGGCGGGGAGCTGTTTTTT. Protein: CASSLYGGLGGELFF.